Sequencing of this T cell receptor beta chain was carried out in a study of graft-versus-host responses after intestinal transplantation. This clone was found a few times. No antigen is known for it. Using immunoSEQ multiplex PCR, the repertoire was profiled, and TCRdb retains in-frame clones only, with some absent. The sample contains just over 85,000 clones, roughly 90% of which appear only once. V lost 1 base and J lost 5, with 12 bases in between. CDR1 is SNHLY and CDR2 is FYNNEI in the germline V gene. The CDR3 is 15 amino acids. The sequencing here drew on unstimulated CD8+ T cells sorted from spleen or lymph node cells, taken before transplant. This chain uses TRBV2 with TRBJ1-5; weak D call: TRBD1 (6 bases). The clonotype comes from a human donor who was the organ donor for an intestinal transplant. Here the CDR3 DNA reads TGTGCCAGCAGTGAAGTTGGGACACTATATCAGCCCCAGCATTTT. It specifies CASSEVGTLYQPQHF.